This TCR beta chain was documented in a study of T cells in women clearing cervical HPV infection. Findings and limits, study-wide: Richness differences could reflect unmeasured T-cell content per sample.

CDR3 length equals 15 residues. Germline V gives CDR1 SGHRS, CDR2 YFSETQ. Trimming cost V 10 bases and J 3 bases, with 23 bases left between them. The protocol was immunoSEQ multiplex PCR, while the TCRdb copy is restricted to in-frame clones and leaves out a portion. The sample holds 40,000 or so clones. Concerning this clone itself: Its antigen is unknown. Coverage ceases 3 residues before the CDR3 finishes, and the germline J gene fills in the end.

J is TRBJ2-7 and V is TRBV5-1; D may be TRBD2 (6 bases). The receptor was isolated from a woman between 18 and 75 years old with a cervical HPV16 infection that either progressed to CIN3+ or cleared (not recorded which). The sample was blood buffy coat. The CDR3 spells CAAISGRGINYEQYF. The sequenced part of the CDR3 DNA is TGCGCCGCCATTTCGGGGCGGGGAATAAACTACGAG.